What follows is one TCR beta chain and its context. The data originate from a study of CD8 T cells in Susac syndrome. RNA was extracted with the RNeasy kit, and a quantity of roughly 0.5 to 1 ug was reverse transcribed using random hexamers. MiXCR, run by TCRdb on the immunoSEQ multiplex PCR reads, gives a single entry per CDR3 protein. The table includes around 170,000 distinct CDR3 sequences, around 93% detected once. Germline V gene lookup returns CDR1 DFQATT and CDR2 SNEGSKA (reference sequence). The CDR3 runs to 13 residues. Input material: CD8+ T cells from PBMCs. The chain joins TRBV20-1 to TRBJ2-5, with 8 nucleotides matching TRBD2. The sequence was obtained from a human donor with Susac syndrome. CDR3 in amino acids: CRCRGGRRETQYF. In DNA, the CDR3 is TGCAGATGCCGGGGGGGGAGACGGGAGACCCAGTACTTC.